This TCR beta chain stems from a study of Tregs in tolerant kidney transplant recipients. Germline CDR1 and CDR2: DFQATT and SNEGSKA (reference sequence). The CDR3 spans 15 residues. Trimming stripped 6 bases from V and 4 bases from J, with 21 bases between. TCRdb keeps only in-frame clones here, not all; method: immunoSEQ multiplex PCR. Across 50,000 or so clones, the top ten clones capture under 0.9% of the sample. Of note for this clone: The read ends 3 residues early relative to the CDR3; the germline J gene fills the gap.

V and J are TRBV20-1 and TRBJ1-2; tentatively, D is TRBD1 (6 bases). The sequence derives from a human donor who received a combined kidney and bone marrow transplant. The input for sequencing was CD4+ T cells from blood, taken before the transplant. Incomplete CDR3 DNA: TGCAGTGCCCCTAGGGGGGGCGGGGGTAGCTATGGC. Translating gives CSAPRGGGGSYG. The entire CDR3 is CSAPRGGGGSYGYTF.